This T cell receptor (beta chain) was retrieved from a study of blood T cell repertoires in COVID-19. Across the study: Sites across the United States, Italy and Spain contributed samples from acute and convalescent COVID-19.

V lost 6 bases and J lost 4; bases outside the gene matches: 2. The CDR3 has 12 amino acids. CDR1 is SNHLY, CDR2 FYNNEI, per germline. This clone was counted once. The age range of participants was 18 to 89 years, with residence in about two dozen US areas. Categorization into cohorts depended on clinical history that participants reported. Donors in Cohort 3 counted as recovered after two negative PCRs, clearance, or symptom resolution. Repertoires were generated with immunoSEQ multiplex PCR, while TCRdb's copy carries only in-frame clones and drops some. Here the sample spans 260,000 or so clones, more than 75% being singletons.

The sample was PBMCs or T cells enriched from blood (not recorded which). This sequence joins TRBV2 and TRBJ1-2, with TRBD1 matching 7 bases. This receptor was taken from a man aged 18 to 29 who had recovered from COVID-19. CDR3 loop: CASSRDSYGYTF. The CDR3 DNA is TGTGCCAGCAGCCGGGACAGCTATGGCTACACCTTC.